Listed below are T cell receptor beta chains from one sample, sequenced in a study of blood T cell repertoires in COVID-19. Profiling relied on immunoSEQ multiplex PCR, and the TCRdb table lists in-frame clones only, not all of them. Seen here are about 370,000 clones, roughly 90% observed once, and the top ten hold around 3%. What was sequenced was peripheral blood. The receptor source for this set is a woman aged 25 to 39 with COVID-19, enrolled during active disease. Each CDR3 is given with its conserved first and last residue. The D gene is left open where the match is weak. Size tells how often a clone was seen (once, few, many) or the class of an expanded clone, and some rows leave it out.

TRBV27	20	TRBJ2-3	TRBD2	-	TGTGCCAGCAGTTTCCGGCCAGGACTAGCGGGAGAAGTGAACACAGATACGCAGTATTTT	CASSFRPGLAGEVNTDTQYF
TRBV6-2/TRBV6-3	17	TRBJ1-1	TRBD1	-	TGTGCCAGCAGCGACCCCGGACAGGGCAGACCGAACACTGAAGCTTTCTTT	CASSDPGQGRPNTEAFF
TRBV4-1	14	TRBJ1-2	-	-	TGCGCCAGCAGCCCAGGCGCTACTAACTATGGCTACACCTTC	CASSPGATNYGYTF
TRBV28	17	TRBJ1-2	-	once	TGTGCCAGCAACCCCCCCACGGGTACAGGTTTCGAGTATGGCTACACCTTC	CASNPPTGTGFEYGYTF
TRBV18	15	TRBJ1-1	-	-	TGTGCCAGCTCACCCAGGGTCCAGGGGAACACTGAAGCTTTCTTT	CASSPRVQGNTEAFF
TRBV24-1	17	TRBJ2-1	TRBD2	once	TGTGCCACCAGTGATCCCAAGGCTAGCGGGAGTGCGAGTGAGCAGTTCTTC	CATSDPKASGSASEQFF
TRBV21-1	19	TRBJ1-2	-	once	-	CASSSEGVAGGADNYGYTF
TRBV11-2	15	TRBJ2-1	TRBD2	-	TGTGCCAGCAGCCCCCGGGGGGGCCGCTACAATGAGCAGTTCTTC	CASSPRGGRYNEQFF
TRBV2	21	TRBJ2-5	TRBD2	-	TGTGCCAGCAGTGAAATCCCCCCCGCCATTCGGGGGGGAGGAGAAAAAGAGACCCAGTACTTC	CASSEIPPAIRGGGEKETQYF
TRBV11-3	13	TRBJ1-2	TRBD1	-	TGTGCCAGCAGCCCAACAGGGGGCTATGGCTACACCTTC	CASSPTGGYGYTF
TRBV5-1	14	TRBJ2-5	TRBD2	-	TGCGCCAGCAGCTTGGATGGCGGGGGGAAGACCCAGTACTTC	CASSLDGGGKTQYF
TRBV20-1	14	TRBJ2-1	-	-	TGCAGTGCTAGTCGGGGGAGCATCTACAATGAGCAGTTCTTC	CSASRGSIYNEQFF
TRBV2	14	TRBJ2-3	-	-	TGTGCCAGCACCACAAATCCCGACACAGATACGCAGTATTTT	CASTTNPDTDTQYF
TRBV30	14	TRBJ2-3	-	-	TGTGCCTGGGCTCCGGGACTTACAACAGATACGCAGTATTTT	CAWAPGLTTDTQYF
TRBV24-1	15	TRBJ2-2	-	-	TGTGCCACCAGTGATTATCCGGAGTTTGGCGGGGAGCTGTTTTTT	CATSDYPEFGGELFF
TRBV25-1	17	TRBJ1-6	TRBD1	-	TGTGCCAGCAGTGAAATTAGATCCGGGACAGGGGCTTCACCCCTCCACTTT	CASSEIRSGTGASPLHF
TRBV10-1	20	TRBJ2-2	TRBD1	-	TGCGCCAGCCTACGGGACAGTCGACAGGAGGCCGAACAGAACACCGGGGAGCTGTTTTTT	CASLRDSRQEAEQNTGELFF
TRBV10-2	13	TRBJ1-2	-	-	TGCGCCAGCAGTGAGTTTAGACAGTATGGCTACACCTTC	CASSEFRQYGYTF
TRBV10-3	12	TRBJ2-7	-	-	TGTGCCATCGGGGGGGGGCTCTACGAGCAGTACTTC	CAIGGGLYEQYF
TRBV11-3	15	TRBJ2-1	-	-	TGTGCCAGCAGCTTAGATATAGGGGGGGGCGGCCATCAGTTCTTC	CASSLDIGGGGHQFF
TRBV4-3	15	TRBJ1-5	-	-	TGCGCCAGCAGCCAAGAACCAGAGGGTCGGCAGCCCCAGCATTTT	CASSQEPEGRQPQHF
TRBV28	12	TRBJ2-3	-	-	TGTGCCAGCAGTTTCTCTCGGGGTGGGCAGTATTTT	CASSFSRGGQYF
TRBV11-2	16	TRBJ2-2	-	-	TGTGCCAGCAGCTCCCAGACGGGAGCGAACACCGGGGAGCTGTTTTTT	CASSSQTGANTGELFF
TRBV11-2	17	TRBJ2-5	TRBD2	-	TGTGCCAGCAGCGGGGTCCGAGCTAGCGGGCGGAGGGAGACCCAGTACTTC	CASSGVRASGRRETQYF
TRBV24-1	12	TRBJ2-1	-	-	TGTGCCACCAGTGATTACAGGGATGAGCAGTTCTTC	CATSDYRDEQFF
TRBV7-9	15	TRBJ2-3	-	-	TGTGCCAGCAGCCAAACGGTAGGACTGGCAATGACGCAGTATTTT	CASSQTVGLAMTQYF
TRBV24-1	14	TRBJ2-3	-	-	TGTGCCACCACCGGGACCAGGGGAGCGGCCACGCAGTATTTT	CATTGTRGAATQYF
TRBV4-2	13	TRBJ2-3	TRBD2	-	TGTGCCAGCAGCCCTGGACTAGATAATACGCAGTATTTT	CASSPGLDNTQYF
TRBV6-2/TRBV6-3	12	TRBJ2-1	TRBD1	-	TGTGCCAGCAGTTACTCGCGGGACAGGGTGTTCTTC	CASSYSRDRVFF
TRBV3-1/TRBV3-2	15	TRBJ1-6	-	-	TGTGCCAGCAGCCCTTACAGGGACTATAATTCACCCCTCCACTTT	CASSPYRDYNSPLHF
TRBV29-1	13	TRBJ2-1	TRBD2	-	TGCAGTGTTACGGGACTAGCTTTCAATGAGCAGTTCTTC	CSVTGLAFNEQFF
TRBV11-3	18	TRBJ2-1	-	-	TGTGCCAGCAGCTCTGGACTACTCAGTCACAGCTCCTACAATGAGCAGTTCTTC	CASSSGLLSHSSYNEQFF